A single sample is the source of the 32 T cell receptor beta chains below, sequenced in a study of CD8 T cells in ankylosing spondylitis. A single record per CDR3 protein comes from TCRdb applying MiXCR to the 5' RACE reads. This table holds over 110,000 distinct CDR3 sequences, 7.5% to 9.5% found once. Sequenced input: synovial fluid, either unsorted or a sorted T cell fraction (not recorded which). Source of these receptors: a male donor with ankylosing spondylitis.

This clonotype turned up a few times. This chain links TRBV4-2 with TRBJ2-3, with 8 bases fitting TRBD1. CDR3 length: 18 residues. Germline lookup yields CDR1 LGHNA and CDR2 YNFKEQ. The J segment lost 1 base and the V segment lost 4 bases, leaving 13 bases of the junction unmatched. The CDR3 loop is CASSLMKQGATRTDTQYF. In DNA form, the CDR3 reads TGTGCCAGCAGCCTAATGAAGCAGGGGGCGACGCGCACAGATACGCAGTATTTT.

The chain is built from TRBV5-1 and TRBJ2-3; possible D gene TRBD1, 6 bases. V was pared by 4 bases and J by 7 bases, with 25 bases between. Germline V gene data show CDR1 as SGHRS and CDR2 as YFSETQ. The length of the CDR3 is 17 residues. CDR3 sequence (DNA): TGCGCCAGCAGCACCCTTCCCGGGACCCAGGGGACATATACGCAGTATTTT. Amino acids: CASSTLPGTQGTYTQYF. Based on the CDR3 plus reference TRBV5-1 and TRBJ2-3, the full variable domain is KAGVTQTPRYLIKTRGQQVTLSCSPISGHRSVSWYQQTPGQGLQFLFEYFSETQRNKGNFPGRFSGRQFSNSRSEMNVSTLELGDSALYLCASSTLPGTQGTYTQYFGPGTRLTVL.

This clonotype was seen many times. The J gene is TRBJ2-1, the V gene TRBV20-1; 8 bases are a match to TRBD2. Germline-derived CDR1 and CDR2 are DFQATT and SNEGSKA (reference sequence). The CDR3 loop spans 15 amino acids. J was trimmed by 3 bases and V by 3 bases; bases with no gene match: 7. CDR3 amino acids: CSASRTSGLYNEQFF. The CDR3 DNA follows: TGCAGTGCTAGTAGAACTAGCGGACTCTACAATGAGCAGTTCTTC.

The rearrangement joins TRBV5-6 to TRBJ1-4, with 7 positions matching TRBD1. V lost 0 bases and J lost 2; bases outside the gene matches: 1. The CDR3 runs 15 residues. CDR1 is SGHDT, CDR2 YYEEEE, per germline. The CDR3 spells CASSLGGQTNEKLFF. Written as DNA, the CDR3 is TGTGCCAGCAGCTTGGGGGGACAGACTAATGAAAAACTGTTTTTT.

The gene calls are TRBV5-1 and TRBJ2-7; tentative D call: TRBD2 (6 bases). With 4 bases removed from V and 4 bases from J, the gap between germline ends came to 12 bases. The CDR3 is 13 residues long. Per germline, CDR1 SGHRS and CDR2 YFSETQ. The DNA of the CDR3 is TGCGCCAGCAGCCTTTCGGGACTGTACGAGCAGTACTTC. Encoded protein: CASSLSGLYEQYF.

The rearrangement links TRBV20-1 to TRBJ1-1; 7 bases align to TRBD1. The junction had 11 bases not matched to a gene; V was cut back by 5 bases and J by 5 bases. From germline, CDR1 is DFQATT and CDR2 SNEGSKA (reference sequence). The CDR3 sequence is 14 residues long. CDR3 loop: CSAFRAQGDTEAFF. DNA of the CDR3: TGCAGTGCTTTCCGGGCCCAGGGGGATACTGAAGCTTTCTTT.

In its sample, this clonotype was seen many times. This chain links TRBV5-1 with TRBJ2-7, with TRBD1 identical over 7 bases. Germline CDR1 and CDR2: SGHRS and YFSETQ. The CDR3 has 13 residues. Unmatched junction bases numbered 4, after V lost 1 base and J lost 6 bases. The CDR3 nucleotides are TGCGCCAGCAGCTTGATCCCAGGGGGCGAGCAGTACTTC. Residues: CASSLIPGGEQYF.

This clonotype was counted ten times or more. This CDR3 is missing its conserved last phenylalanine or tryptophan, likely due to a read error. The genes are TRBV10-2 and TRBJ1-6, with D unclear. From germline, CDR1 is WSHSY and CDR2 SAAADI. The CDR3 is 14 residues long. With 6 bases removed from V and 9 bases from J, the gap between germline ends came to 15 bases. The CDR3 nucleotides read TGCGCCAGCAGCGCCGGGAGTCCGGGTTCACCCCTCCACTCT. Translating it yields CASSAGSPGSPLHS.

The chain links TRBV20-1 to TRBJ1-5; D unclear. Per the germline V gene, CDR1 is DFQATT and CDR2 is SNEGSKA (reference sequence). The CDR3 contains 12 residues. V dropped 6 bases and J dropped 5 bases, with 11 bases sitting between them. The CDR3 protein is CSAVKGDQPQHF. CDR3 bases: TGCAGTGCCGTGAAGGGAGATCAGCCCCAGCATTTT.

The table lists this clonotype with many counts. CDR3 sequence reads: CSVDSPGGGKETQYF. The CDR3 nucleotides are TGCAGCGTTGATAGCCCCGGGGGGGGGAAAGAGACCCAGTACTTC. The chain combines TRBV29-1 with TRBJ2-5; 8 bases map to TRBD2. This CDR3 contains 15 residues. Losses at the gene ends were 3 bases for V and 3 bases for J; bases not matched to a gene: 9. Germline V gene sequence: CDR1 SQVTM, CDR2 ANQGSEA.

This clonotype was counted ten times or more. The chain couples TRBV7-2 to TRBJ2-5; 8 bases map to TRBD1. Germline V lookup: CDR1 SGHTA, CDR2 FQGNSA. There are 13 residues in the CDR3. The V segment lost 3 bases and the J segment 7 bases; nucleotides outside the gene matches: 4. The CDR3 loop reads CASSLGQAGTQYF. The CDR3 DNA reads TGTGCCAGCAGCTTGGGACAGGCCGGGACCCAGTACTTC.

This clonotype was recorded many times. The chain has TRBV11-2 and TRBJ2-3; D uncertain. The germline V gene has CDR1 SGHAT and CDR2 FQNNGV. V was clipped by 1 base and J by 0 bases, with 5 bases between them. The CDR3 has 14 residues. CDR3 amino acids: CASSLARSTDTQYF. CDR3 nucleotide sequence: TGTGCCAGCAGCTTAGCGCGAAGCACAGATACGCAGTATTTT.

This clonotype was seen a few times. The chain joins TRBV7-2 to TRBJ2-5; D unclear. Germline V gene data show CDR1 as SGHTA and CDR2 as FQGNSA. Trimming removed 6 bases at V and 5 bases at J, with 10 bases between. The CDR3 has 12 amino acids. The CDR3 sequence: CASRVSSETQYF. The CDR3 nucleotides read TGTGCCAGCAGAGTTTCGTCGGAGACCCAGTACTTC.

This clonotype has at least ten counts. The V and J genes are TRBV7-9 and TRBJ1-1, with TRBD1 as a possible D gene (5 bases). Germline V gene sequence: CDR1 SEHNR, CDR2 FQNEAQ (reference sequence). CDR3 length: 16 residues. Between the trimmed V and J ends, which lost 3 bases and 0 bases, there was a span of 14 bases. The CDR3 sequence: CASSFRDRGMNTEAFF. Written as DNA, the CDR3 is TGTGCCAGCAGCTTCCGGGACCGGGGAATGAACACTGAAGCTTTCTTT.

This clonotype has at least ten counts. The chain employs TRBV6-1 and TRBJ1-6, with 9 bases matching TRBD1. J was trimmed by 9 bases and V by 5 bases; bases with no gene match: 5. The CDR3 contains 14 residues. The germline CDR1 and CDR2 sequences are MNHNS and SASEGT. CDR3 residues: CASSLDRGTSPLHF. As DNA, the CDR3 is TGTGCCAGCAGTCTGGACAGGGGAACTTCACCCCTCCACTTT.

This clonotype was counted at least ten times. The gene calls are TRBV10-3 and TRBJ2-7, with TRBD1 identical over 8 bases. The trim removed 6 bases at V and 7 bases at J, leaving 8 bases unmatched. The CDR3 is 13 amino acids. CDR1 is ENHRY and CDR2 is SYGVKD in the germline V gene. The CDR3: CAISGAGGNEQYF. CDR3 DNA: TGTGCCATCAGCGGGGCAGGGGGCAATGAGCAGTACTTC.

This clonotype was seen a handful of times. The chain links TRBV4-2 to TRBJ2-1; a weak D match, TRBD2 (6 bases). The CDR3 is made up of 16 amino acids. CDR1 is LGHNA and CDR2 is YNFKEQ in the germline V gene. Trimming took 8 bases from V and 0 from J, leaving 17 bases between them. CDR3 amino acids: CASGTVGRSSYNEQFF. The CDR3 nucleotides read TGTGCCAGCGGCACCGTTGGGAGGAGCTCCTACAATGAGCAGTTCTTC.

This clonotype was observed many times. The DNA of the CDR3 is TGTGCCAGCAGCCGAGCGGTGGAGGGGCGAGCTTTCTTT. Amino acids: CASSRAVEGRAFF. The chain carries TRBV7-2 and TRBJ1-1; weak D call: TRBD1 (5 bases). Germline assignment: CDR1 SGHTA and CDR2 FQGNSA. Trimming left V 5 bases short and J 10 bases short, with 17 bases between. The CDR3 consists of 13 residues. The full variable domain, in which reference TRBV7-2 and TRBJ1-1 provide the parts outside the CDR3, is GAGVSQSPSNKVTEKGKDVELRCDPISGHTALYWYRQSLGQGLEFLIYFQGNSAPDKSGLPSDRFSAERTGGSVSTLTIQRTQQEDSAVYLCASSRAVEGRAFFGQGTRLTVV.

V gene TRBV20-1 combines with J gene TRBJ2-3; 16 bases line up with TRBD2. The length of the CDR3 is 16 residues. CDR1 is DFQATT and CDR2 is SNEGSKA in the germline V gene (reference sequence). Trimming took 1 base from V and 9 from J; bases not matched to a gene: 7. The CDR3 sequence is CSARAPGTSGGGTQYF. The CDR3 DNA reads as TGCAGTGCTAGAGCCCCGGGGACTAGCGGGGGGGGAACGCAGTATTTT.

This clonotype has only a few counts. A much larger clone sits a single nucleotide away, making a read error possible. The CDR3 DNA reads as TGTGCCACCCAGACAGGGGGCTCCTACAATGAGCAGTTCTTC. Its translation is CATQTGGSYNEQFF. V usage is TRBV7-2 and J usage is TRBJ2-1; 9 bases align to TRBD1. The CDR3 length is 14 residues. V lost 10 bases to trimming and J lost 0 bases; unmatched junction nucleotides: 4. Per the germline V gene, CDR1 is SGHTA and CDR2 is FQGNSA. Combining the CDR3 with reference TRBV7-2 and TRBJ2-1 gives the whole variable domain GAGVSQSPSNKVTEKGKDVELRCDPISGHTALYWYRQSLGQGLEFLIYFQGNSAPDKSGLPSDRFSAERTGGSVSTLTIQRTQQEDSAVYLCATQTGGSYNEQFFGPGTRLTVL.

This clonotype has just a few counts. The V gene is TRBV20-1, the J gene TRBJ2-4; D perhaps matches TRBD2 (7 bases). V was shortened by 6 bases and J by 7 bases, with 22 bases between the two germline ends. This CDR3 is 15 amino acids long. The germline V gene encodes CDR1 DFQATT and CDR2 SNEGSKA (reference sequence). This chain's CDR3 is CSATHARGGYNIQYF. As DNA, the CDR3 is TGCAGTGCGACCCACGCCAGGGGAGGGTATAACATTCAGTACTTC.

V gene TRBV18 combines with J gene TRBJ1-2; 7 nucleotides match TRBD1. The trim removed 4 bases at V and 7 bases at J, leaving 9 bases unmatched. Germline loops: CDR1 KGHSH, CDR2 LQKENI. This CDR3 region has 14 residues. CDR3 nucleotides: TGTGCCAGCTCACTAGACAGGGTTCGTGCTGGCTACACCTTC. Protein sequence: CASSLDRVRAGYTF. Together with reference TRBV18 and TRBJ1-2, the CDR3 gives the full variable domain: NAGVMQNPRHLVRRRGQEARLRCSPMKGHSHVYWYRQLPEEGLKFMVYLQKENIIDESGMPKERFSAEFPKEGPSILRIQQVVRGDSAAYFCASSLDRVRAGYTFGSGTRLTVV.

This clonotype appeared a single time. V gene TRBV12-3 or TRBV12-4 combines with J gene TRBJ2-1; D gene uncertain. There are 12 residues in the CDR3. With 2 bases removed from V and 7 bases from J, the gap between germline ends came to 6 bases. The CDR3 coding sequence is TGTGCCAGCAGTTTATCCGGTAATGAGCAGTTCTTC. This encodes CASSLSGNEQFF.

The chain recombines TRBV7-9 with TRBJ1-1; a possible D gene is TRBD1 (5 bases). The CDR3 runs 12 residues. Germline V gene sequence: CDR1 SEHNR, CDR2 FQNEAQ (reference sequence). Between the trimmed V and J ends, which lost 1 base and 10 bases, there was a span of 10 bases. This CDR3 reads CASSLVGGSAFF. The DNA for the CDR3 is TGTGCCAGCAGCTTAGTTGGGGGGTCAGCTTTCTTT.

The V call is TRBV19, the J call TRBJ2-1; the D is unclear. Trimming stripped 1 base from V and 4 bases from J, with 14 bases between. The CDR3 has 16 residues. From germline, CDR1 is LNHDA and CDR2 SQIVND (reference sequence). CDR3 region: CASSIGTLSRYNEQFF. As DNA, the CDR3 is TGTGCCAGTAGTATAGGGACCCTAAGCCGATACAATGAGCAGTTCTTC.

The CDR3 is CATSDPGLETQYF. The CDR3 DNA sequence: TGTGCCACCAGTGATCCAGGGTTGGAGACCCAGTACTTC. The chain combines TRBV24-1 with TRBJ2-5; D is possibly TRBD1 (5 bases). The CDR3 covers 13 residues. Deletions cut 3 bases from V and 5 bases from J, with 9 bases between. The V gene's germline CDR1 is KGHDR and CDR2 SFDVKD.

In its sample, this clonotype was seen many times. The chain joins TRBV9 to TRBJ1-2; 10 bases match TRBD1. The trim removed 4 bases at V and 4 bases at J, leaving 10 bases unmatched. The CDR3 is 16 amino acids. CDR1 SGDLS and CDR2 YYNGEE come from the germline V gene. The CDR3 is CASSSRGGQGLYGYTF. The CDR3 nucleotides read TGTGCCAGCAGCTCCCGAGGGGGACAGGGGCTCTATGGCTACACCTTC.

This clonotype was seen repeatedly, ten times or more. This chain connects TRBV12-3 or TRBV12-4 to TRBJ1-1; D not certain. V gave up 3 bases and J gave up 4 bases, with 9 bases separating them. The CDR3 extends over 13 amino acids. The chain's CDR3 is CASSFYVGTEAFF. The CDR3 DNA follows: TGTGCCAGCAGTTTTTACGTGGGCACTGAAGCTTTCTTT.

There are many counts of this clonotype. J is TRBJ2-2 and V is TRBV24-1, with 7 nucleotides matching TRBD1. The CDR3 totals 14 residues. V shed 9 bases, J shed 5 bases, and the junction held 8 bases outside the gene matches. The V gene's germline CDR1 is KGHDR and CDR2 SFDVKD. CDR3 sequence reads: CATPWTGGTGELFF. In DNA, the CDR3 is TGTGCCACCCCCTGGACAGGAGGAACCGGGGAGCTGTTTTTT.

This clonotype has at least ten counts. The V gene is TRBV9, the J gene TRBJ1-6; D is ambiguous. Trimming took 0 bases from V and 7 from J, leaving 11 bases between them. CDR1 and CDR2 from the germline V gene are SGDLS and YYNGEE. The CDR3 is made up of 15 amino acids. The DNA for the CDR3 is TGTGCCAGCAGCGTAGCTGTCCGGGAGAATTCACCCCTCCACTTT. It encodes CASSVAVRENSPLHF.

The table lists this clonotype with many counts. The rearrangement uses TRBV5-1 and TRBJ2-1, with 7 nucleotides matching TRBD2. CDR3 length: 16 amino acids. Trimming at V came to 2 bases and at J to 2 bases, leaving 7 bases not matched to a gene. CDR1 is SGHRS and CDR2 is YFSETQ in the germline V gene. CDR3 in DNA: TGCGCCAGCAGCTTAACCGGGAGGACGCCCTACAATGAGCAGTTCTTC. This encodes CASSLTGRTPYNEQFF.

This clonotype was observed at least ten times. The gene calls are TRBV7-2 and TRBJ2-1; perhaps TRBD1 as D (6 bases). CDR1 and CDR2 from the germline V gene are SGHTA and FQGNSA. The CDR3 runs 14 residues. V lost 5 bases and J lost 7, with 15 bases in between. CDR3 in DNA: TGTGCCAGCAGCCCCCGTAGGGGGACAAATGAGCAGTTCTTC. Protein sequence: CASSPRRGTNEQFF.